Each of the 7 T cell receptor beta chains below was sequenced from the same sample in a study of T cell responses to AZD1222 COVID-19 vaccine. Produced via immunoSEQ multiplex PCR; TCRdb's table is partial and in-frame only. This table has roughly 180,000 clones, about 86% appearing once. Sequenced here: peripheral blood, sampled on day 0 of AZD1222 vaccination. The receptors shown here come from an adult in good health.

The count of this clone is one. The chain carries TRBV5-1 and TRBJ2-2; D is undetermined. With 0 bases removed from V and 0 bases from J, the gap between germline ends came to 6 bases. Germline V gives CDR1 SGHRS, CDR2 YFSETQ. The CDR3 is 15 residues long. As DNA, the CDR3 is TGCGCCAGCAGCTTGGTTTTAGCGAACACCGGGGAGCTGTTTTTT. It encodes CASSLVLANTGELFF.

The chain couples TRBV7-9 to TRBJ2-1, with 7 bases lining up with TRBD2. The V gene end was trimmed by 3 bases and the J gene end by 0 bases; junction bases not matched to a gene: 5. The germline gives CDR1 SEHNR, CDR2 FQNEAQ (reference sequence). This CDR3 is built from 16 residues. In DNA form, the CDR3 reads TGTGCCAGCAGCTTCCTCCGGGACTACTCCTACAATGAGCAGTTCTTC. This codes for CASSFLRDYSYNEQFF.

This clone was detected only once. V and J are TRBV7-2 and TRBJ1-6; D might be TRBD1 (5 bases). The V end lost 0 bases, the J end lost 10 bases, and 16 bases lay between the germline ends. Germline assignment: CDR1 SGHTA and CDR2 FQGNSA. There are 16 residues in the CDR3. The CDR3 DNA sequence: TGTGCCAGCAGCTTAGCCTTCAGGGTTGGAGACTCACCCCTCCACTTT. Amino acid sequence: CASSLAFRVGDSPLHF.

The V call is TRBV5-6, the J call TRBJ2-7, with D perhaps TRBD1 or TRBD2 (6 bases each). V lost 5 bases, J lost 1 base, and 13 bases lay in between. Germline values: CDR1 SGHDT, CDR2 YYEEEE. The CDR3 totals 14 residues. CDR3 nucleotide sequence: TGTGCCAGCAGGAGGGAAGGGGGGTCCTACGAGCAGTACTTC. Encoded protein: CASRREGGSYEQYF.

This clone was found once. The chain uses TRBV5-8 and TRBJ2-2, with D possibly TRBD2 on 5 matching bases. V gave up 4 bases and J gave up 1 base, with 14 bases separating them. The CDR3 is made up of 16 amino acids. CDR1 is SGHTS and CDR2 is YDEGEE in the germline V gene. CDR3 nucleotide sequence: TGTGCCAGCAGCCCGGACTCCACCAGGAACACCGGGGAGCTGTTTTTT. This sequence encodes CASSPDSTRNTGELFF.

This clone was observed a handful of times. The chain combines TRBV19 with TRBJ1-5; tentatively, D is TRBD1 (6 bases). Trimming cost V 1 base and J 2 bases, with 18 bases left between them. The germline V gene has CDR1 LNHDA and CDR2 SQIVND (reference sequence). The CDR3 spans 18 residues. The CDR3 loop is CASSIGQGRRLGNQPQHF. CDR3 sequence (DNA): TGTGCCAGTAGTATAGGCCAGGGGAGAAGGCTAGGCAATCAGCCCCAGCATTTT.

V and J are TRBV3-1 (or the pseudogene TRBV3-2) and TRBJ2-2, with D possibly being TRBD2 (5 bases). Germline CDR1 is LGHDT and CDR2 is YNNKEL (reference sequence). The CDR3 consists of 16 residues. V was shortened by 5 bases and J by 1 base, with 14 bases between the two germline ends. The CDR3 DNA reads as TGTGCCAGCAGCTCAGGACTCGCCAGGAACACCGGGGAGCTGTTTTTT. Protein sequence: CASSSGLARNTGELFF.